The source of this T cell receptor (beta chain) is a study of cytomegalovirus exposure and HLA in healthy donors. This clone has more than one count but fewer than ten. Germline CDR1 is SQVTM and CDR2 is ANQGSEA. V lost 7 bases to trimming and J lost 7 bases; unmatched junction nucleotides: 4. CDR3 length: 11 residues. Primers: 60 Vbeta forward and 13 Jbeta reverse. Data came from immunoSEQ multiplex PCR; TCRdb stores just in-frame clones and leaves some out. The repertoire holds roughly 200,000 clones, about 9% seen once, with approximately 1.5% in the top ten. The TCR originated in a woman in her twenties or thirties in good health and CMV-seropositive. Material: PBMCs. This sequence joins TRBV29-1 and TRBJ2-1, with 7 bases matching TRBD2. The CDR3 region has the DNA TGCAGCGGGGGACTATCGAATGAGCAGTTCTTC. Encoded protein: CSGGLSNEQFF.